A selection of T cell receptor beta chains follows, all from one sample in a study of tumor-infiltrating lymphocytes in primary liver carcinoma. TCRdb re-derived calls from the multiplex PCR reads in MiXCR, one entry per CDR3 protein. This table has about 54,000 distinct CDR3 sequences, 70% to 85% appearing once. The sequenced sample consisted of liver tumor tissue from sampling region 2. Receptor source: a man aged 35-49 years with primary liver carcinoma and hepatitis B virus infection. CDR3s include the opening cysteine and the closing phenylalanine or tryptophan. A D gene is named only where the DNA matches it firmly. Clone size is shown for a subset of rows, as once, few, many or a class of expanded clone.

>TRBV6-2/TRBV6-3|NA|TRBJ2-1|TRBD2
CGSSLAGRYDEQFF
TGTGGCAGTTCCTTAGCGGGGAGGTATGATGAGCAGTTCTTC
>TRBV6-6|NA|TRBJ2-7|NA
CTSIPRTQAREQYF
TGCACCAGCATACCTAGGACCCAGGCCCGGGAGCAGTACTTC
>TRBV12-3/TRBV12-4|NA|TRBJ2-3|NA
CACTLFSADTQYF
TGTGCCTGTACTTTATTCTCGGCAGATACGCAGTATTTT
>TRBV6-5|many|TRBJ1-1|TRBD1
CASSYARDRAPKAFF
TGTGCCAGCAGTTACGCCCGGGACAGGGCCCCAAAAGCTTTCTTT
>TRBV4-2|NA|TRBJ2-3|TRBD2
CTSSQEPAGASTDMQYF
TGTACCAGCAGCCAAGAGCCAGCGGGAGCTAGCACAGATATGCAGTATTTT
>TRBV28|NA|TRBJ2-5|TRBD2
CASSSISSGGSQDTQYF
TGTGCCAGCAGTTCCATTTCTAGCGGAGGCTCCCAGGATACCCAGTACTTC
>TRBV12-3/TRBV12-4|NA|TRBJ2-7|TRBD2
CTSSQLAGYEQYF
TGTACCAGCAGCCAACTAGCGGGATACGAGCAGTATTTC
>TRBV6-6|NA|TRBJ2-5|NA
CASCLNQEAQYF
TGTGCCAGCTGTCTGAACCAAGAGGCCCAGTACTTC
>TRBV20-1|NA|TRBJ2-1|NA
CSATEGIFPGNEQFF
TGCAGTGCTACAGAGGGGATCTTCCCAGGGAATGAGCAGTTCTTC
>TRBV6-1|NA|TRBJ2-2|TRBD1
CASSGGQGAIGGELFF
TGTGCCAGCAGTGGGGGACAGGGGGCGATTGGCGGGGAGCTGTTTTTT
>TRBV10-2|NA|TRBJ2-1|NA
CTSNNAPSTTGRGNEQFF
TGCACCAGTAATAATGCCCCGTCGACGACAGGGAGGGGGAATGAGCAGTTCTTC
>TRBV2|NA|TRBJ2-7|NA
CASIVANSYERYF
TGTGCCAGCATAGTAGCGAACTCCTACGAGCGGTACTTC
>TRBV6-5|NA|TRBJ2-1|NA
CASNPGLFGSNEQLF
TGTGCCAGCAATCCCGGACTGTTCGGGAGCAATGAGCAGCTCTTC
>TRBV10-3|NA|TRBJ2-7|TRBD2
CAISPGLAASPISYVQYF
TGTGCCATCAGCCCGGGACTAGCGGCGTCCCCCATCTCCTACGTGCAGTACTTC
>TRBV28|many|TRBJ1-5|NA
CATLTTGIGQPQHF
TGTGCCACCCTCACCACAGGCATTGGGCAGCCCCAGCATTTT